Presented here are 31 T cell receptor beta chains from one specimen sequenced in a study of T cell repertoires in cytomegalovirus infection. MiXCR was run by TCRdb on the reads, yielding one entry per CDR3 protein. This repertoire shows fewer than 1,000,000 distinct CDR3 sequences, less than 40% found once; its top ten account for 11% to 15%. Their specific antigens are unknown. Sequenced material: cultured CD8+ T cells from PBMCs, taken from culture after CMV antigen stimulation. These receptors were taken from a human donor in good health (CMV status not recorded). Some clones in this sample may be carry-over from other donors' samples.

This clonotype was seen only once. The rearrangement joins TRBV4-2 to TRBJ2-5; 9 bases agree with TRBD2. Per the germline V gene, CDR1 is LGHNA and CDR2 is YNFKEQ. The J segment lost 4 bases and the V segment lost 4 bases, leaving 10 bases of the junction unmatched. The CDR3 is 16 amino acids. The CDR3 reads CASSLRRGGVAETQYF. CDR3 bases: TGTGCCAGCAGCCTGCGGCGGGGGGGCGTGGCAGAGACCCAGTACTTC.

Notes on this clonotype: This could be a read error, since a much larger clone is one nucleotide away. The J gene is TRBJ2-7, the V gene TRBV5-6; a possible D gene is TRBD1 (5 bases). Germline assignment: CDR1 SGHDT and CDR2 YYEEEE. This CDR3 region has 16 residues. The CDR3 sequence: CANSLRPGHFAYEQYV. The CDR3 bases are TGTGCCAACAGCTTGAGGCCAGGGCACTTCGCCTACGAGCAGTACGTC.

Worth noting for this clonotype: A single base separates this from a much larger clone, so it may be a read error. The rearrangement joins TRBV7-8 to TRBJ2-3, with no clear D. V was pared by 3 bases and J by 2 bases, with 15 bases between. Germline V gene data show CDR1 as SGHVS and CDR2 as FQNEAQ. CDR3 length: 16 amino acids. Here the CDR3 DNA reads TGTGCCAGCAGCTTTGGGTATGACGGGTCCACAGATACGCAGTATTTT. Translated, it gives CASSFGYDGSTDTQYF.

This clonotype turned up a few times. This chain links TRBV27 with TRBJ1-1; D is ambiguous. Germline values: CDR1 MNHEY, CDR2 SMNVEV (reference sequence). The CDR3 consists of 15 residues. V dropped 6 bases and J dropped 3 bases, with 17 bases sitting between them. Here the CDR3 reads CASRKGGSPYTEAFF. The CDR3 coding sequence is TGTGCCAGCAGAAAGGGAGGGAGCCCCTACACTGAAGCTTTCTTT.

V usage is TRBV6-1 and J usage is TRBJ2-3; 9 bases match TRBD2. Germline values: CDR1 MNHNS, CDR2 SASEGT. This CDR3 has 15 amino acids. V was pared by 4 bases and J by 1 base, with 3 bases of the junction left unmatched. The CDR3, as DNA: TGTGCCAGCAGTGTCTCTAGCGGGGGCACAGATACGCAGTATTTT. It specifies CASSVSSGGTDTQYF.

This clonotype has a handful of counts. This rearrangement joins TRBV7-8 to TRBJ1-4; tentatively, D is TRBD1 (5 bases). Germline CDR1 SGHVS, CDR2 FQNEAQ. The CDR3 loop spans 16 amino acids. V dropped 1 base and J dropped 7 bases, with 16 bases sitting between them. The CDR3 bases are TGTGCCAGCAGCTTAGACCGGACACGAAGCCCTGAAAAACTGTTTTTT. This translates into CASSLDRTRSPEKLFF.

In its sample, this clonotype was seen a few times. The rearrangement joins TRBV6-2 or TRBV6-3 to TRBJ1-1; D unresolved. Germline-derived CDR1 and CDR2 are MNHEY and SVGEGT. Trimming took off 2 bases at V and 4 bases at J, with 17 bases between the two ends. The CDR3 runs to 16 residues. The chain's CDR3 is CASSYEEDLGGTEAFF. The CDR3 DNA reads TGTGCCAGCAGTTACGAGGAGGACCTGGGAGGCACTGAAGCTTTCTTT.

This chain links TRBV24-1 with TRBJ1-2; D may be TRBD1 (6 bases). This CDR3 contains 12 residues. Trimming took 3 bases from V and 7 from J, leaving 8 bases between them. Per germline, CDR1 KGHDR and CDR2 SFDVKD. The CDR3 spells CATSDTTGGYTF. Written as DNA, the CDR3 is TGTGCCACCAGTGATACGACAGGTGGCTACACCTTC.

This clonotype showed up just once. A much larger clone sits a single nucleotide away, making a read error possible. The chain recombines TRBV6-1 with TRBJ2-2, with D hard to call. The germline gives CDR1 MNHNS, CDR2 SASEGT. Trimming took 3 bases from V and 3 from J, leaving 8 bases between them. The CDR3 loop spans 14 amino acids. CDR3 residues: CASSEMRHTGELFF. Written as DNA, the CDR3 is TGTGCCAGCAGTGAGATGAGGCACACCGGGGAGCTGTTTTTT.

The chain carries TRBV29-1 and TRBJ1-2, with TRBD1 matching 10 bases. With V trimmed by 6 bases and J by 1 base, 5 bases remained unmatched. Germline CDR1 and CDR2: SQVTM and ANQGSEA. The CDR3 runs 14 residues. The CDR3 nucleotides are TGCAGCGTAAGGACAGGGGGAAATAACTATGGCTACACCTTC. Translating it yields CSVRTGGNNYGYTF.

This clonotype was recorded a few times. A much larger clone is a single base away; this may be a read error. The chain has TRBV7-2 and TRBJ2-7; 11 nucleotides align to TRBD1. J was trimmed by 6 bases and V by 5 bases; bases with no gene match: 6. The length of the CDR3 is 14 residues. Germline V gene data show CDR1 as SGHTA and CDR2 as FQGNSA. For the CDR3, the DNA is TGTGCCAGCAGCCGTGGACAGGGGGCCTGCGAGCAGTACTTC. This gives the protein CASSRGQGACEQYF.

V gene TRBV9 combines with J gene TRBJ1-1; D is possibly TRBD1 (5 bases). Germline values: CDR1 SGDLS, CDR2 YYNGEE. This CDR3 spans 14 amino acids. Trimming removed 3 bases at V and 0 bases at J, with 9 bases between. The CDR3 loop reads CASSGLGVNTEAFF. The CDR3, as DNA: TGTGCCAGCAGCGGATTGGGGGTGAACACTGAAGCTTTCTTT.

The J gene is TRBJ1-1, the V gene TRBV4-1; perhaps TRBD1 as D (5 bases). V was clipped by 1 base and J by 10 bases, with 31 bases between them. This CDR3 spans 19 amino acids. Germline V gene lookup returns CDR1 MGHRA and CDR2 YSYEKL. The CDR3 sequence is CASSQVGTDILTNFGGAFF. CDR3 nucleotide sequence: TGCGCCAGCAGCCAAGTAGGGACCGACATCCTCACCAACTTTGGGGGAGCTTTCTTT.

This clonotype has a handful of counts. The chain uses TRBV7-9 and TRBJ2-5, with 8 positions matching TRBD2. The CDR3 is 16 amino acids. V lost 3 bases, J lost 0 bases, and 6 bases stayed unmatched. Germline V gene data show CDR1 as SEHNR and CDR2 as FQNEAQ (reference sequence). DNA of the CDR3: TGTGCCAGCAGCTTTCCGGGACTAGGGAACCAAGAGACCCAGTACTTC. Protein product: CASSFPGLGNQETQYF.

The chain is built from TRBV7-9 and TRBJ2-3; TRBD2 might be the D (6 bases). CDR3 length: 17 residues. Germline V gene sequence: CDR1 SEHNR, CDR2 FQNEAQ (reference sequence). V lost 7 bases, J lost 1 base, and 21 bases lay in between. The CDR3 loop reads CASTLPGSGGGTDTQYF. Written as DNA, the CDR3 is TGTGCCAGCACACTTCCCGGTAGCGGTGGGGGCACAGATACGCAGTATTTT.

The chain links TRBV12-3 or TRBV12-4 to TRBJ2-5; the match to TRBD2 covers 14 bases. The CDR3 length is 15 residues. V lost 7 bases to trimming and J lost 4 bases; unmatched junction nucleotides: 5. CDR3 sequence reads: CASTETSGGAETQYF. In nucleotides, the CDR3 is TGTGCCAGCACCGAGACTAGCGGGGGGGCAGAGACCCAGTACTTC.

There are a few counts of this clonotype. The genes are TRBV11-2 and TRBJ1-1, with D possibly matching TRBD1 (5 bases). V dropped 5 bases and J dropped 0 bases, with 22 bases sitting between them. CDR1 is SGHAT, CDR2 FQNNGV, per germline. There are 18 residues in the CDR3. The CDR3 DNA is TGTGCCAGCAGCAGATACCGGGACCGCGGCGTGATGAACACTGAAGCTTTCTTT. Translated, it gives CASSRYRDRGVMNTEAFF.

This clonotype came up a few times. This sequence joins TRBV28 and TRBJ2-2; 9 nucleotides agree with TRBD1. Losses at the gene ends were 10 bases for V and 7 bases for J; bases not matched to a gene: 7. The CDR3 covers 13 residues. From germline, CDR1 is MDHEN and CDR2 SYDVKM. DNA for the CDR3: TGTGCCATCGGACAGGGGTTCATCGGGGAGCTGTTTTTT. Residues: CAIGQGFIGELFF.

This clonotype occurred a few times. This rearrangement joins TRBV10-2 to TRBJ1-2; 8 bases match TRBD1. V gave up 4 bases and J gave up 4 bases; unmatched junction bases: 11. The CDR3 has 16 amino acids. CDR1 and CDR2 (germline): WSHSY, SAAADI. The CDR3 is CASSVSGGDVGYGYTF. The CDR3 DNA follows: TGCGCCAGCAGTGTGTCAGGGGGCGATGTAGGCTATGGCTACACCTTC.

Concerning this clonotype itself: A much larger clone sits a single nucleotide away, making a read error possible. For the CDR3, the DNA is TGTGCCATCAGAGGGGGGACCGGGGAGCTGTTTTTT. Translating it yields CAIRGGTGELFF. The chain carries TRBV12-3 or TRBV12-4 and TRBJ2-2; either TRBD1 or TRBD2 may fit D (6 bases each). With 10 bases removed from V and 5 bases from J, the gap between germline ends came to 11 bases. The CDR3 sequence is 12 residues long.

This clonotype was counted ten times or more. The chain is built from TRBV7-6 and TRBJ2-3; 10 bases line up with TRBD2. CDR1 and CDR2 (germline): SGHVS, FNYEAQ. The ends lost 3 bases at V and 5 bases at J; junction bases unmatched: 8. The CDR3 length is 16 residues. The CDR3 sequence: CASSFRLAGVEDTQYF. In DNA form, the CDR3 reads TGTGCCAGCAGCTTCCGCCTAGCGGGGGTGGAAGATACGCAGTATTTT.

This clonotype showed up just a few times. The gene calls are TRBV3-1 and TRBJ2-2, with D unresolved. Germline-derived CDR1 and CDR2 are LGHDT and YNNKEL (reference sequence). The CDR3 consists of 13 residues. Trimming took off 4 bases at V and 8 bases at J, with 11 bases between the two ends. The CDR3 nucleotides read TGTGCCAGCAGCCCGCCCGGGCCAGGGGAGCTGTTTTTT. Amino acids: CASSPPGPGELFF.

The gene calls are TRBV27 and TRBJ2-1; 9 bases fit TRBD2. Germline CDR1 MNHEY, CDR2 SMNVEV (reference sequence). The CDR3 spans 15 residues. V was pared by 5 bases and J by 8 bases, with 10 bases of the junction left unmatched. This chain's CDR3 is CASSTREAGGDEQFF. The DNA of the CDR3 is TGTGCCAGCAGTACCCGGGAAGCGGGGGGAGATGAGCAGTTCTTC.

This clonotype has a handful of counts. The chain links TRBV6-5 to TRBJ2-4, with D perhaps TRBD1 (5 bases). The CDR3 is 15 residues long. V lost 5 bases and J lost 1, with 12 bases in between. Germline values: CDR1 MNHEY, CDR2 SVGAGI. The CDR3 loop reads CASSPGITAKNIQYF. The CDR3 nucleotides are TGTGCCAGCAGTCCAGGGATTACGGCCAAAAACATTCAGTACTTC.

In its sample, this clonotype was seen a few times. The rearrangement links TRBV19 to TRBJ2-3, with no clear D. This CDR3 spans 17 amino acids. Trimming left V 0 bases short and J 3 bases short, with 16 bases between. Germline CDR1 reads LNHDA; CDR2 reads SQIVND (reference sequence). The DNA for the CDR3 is TGTGCCAGTAGTATAGATGGGTGGCCCGCAGGAACAGATACGCAGTATTTT. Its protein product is CASSIDGWPAGTDTQYF.

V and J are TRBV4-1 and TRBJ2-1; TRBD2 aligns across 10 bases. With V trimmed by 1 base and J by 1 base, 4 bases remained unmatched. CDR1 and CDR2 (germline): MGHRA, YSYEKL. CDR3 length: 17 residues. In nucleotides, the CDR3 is TGCGCCAGCAGCCAAGGGTTAGCGGGGGGTTCCTACAATGAGCAGTTCTTC. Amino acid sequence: CASSQGLAGGSYNEQFF.

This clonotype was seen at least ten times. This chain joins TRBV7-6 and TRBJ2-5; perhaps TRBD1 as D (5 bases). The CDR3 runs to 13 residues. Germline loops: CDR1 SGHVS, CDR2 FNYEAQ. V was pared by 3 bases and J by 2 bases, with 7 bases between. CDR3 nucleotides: TGTGCCAGCAGCTTCAGACAGCAAGAGACCCAGTACTTC. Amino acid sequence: CASSFRQQETQYF.

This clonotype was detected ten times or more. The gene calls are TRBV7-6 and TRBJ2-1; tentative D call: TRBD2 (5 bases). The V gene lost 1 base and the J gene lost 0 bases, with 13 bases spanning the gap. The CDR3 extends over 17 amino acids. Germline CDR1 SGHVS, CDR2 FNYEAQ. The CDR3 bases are TGTGCCAGCAGCTTAGAATGGGCAGGAGGCTCCTACAATGAGCAGTTCTTC. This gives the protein CASSLEWAGGSYNEQFF.

CDR3 sequence reads: CASLSGGTTDTQYF. The CDR3 coding sequence is TGTGCCAGCCTAAGCGGGGGGACCACAGATACGCAGTATTTT. The chain uses TRBV28 and TRBJ2-3, with 9 bases identical to TRBD2. The CDR3 is 14 amino acids. Germline CDR1 reads MDHEN; CDR2 reads SYDVKM. The J segment lost 2 bases and the V segment lost 8 bases, leaving 5 bases of the junction unmatched.

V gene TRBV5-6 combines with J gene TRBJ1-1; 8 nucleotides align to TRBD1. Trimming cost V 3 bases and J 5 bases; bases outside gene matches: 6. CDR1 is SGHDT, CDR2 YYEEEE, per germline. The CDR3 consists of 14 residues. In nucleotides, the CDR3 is TGTGCCAGCAGCTCCGGGACAGGATGGACTGAAGCTTTCTTT. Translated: CASSSGTGWTEAFF. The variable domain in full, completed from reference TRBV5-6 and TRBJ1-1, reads DAGVTQSPTHLIKTRGQQVTLRCSPKSGHDTVSWYQQALGQGPQFIFQYYEEEERQRGNFPDRFSGHQFPNYSSELNVNALLLGDSALYLCASSSGTGWTEAFFGQGTRLTVV.

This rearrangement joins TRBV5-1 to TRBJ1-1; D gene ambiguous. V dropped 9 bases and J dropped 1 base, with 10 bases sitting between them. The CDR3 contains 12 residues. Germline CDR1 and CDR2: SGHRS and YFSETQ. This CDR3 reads CATKQGNTEAFF. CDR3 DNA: TGCGCCACCAAACAAGGGAACACTGAAGCTTTCTTT.